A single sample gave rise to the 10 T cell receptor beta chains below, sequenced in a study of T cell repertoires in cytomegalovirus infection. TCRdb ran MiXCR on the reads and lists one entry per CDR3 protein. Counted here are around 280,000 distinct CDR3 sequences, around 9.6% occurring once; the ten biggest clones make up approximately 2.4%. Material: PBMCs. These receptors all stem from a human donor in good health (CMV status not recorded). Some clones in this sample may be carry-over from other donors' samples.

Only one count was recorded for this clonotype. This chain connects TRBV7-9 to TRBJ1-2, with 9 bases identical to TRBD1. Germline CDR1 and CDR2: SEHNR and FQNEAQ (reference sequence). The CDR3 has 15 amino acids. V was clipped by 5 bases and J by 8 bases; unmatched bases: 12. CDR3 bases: TGTGCCAGCAGCCCCGTACAGGGGGCGTCTCTCGGCTACACCTTC. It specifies CASSPVQGASLGYTF. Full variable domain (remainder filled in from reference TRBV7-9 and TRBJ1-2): DTGVSQNPRHKITKRGQNVTFRCDPISEHNRLYWYRQTLGQGPEFLTYFQNEAQLEKSRLLSDRFSAERPKGSFSTLEIQRTEQGDSAMYLCASSPVQGASLGYTFGSGTRLTVV.

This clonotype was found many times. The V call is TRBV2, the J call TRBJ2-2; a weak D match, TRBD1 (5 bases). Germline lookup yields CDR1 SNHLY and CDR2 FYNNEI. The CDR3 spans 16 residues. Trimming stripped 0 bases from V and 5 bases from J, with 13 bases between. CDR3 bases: TGTGCCAGCAGTGAAGCAGGGGCCCGGATAACCGGGGAGCTGTTTTTT. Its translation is CASSEAGARITGELFF.

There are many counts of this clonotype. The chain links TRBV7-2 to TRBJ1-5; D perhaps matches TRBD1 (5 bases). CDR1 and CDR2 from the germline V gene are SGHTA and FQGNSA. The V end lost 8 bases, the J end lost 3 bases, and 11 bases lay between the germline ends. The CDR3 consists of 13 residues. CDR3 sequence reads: CASQTAPNQPQHF. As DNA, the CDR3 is TGTGCCAGCCAGACAGCTCCCAATCAGCCCCAGCATTTT.

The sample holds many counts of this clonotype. Written as DNA, the CDR3 is TGCAGCGTCGAACTCGGGGGGTCGGCCAAAAACATTCAGTACTTC. It encodes CSVELGGSAKNIQYF. The chain recombines TRBV29-1 with TRBJ2-4; 7 nucleotides align to TRBD2. This CDR3 contains 15 residues. With 6 bases clipped from V and 1 base from J, the junction kept 9 bases outside the gene matches. From germline, CDR1 is SQVTM and CDR2 ANQGSEA.

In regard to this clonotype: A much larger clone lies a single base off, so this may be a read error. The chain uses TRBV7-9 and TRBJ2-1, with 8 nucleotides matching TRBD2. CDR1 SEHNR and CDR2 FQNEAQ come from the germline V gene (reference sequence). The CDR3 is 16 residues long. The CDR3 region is CASSLEGTRTYNEQSF. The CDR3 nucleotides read TGTGCCAGCAGCTTAGAAGGGACTAGGACCTACAATGAGCAGTCCTTC.

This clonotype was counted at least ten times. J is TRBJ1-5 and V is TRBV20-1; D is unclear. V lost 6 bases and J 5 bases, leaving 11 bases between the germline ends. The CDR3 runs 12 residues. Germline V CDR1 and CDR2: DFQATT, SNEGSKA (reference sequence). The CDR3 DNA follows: TGCAGTGCAAACCGGCCGGATCAGCCCCAGCATTTT. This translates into CSANRPDQPQHF.

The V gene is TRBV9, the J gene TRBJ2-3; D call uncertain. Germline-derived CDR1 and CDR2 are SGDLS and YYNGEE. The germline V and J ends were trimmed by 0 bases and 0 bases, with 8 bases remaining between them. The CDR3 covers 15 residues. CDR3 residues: CASSVGSVSTDTQYF. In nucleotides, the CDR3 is TGTGCCAGCAGCGTAGGAAGCGTAAGCACAGATACGCAGTATTTT.

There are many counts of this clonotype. Here the CDR3 DNA reads TGTGCCAGCAGTTTGGACGGGACAGGGTACTATGAGCAGTTCTTC. Amino acids: CASSLDGTGYYEQFF. The chain uses TRBV28 and TRBJ2-1; 9 bases are a match to TRBD1. Losses at the gene ends were 3 bases for V and 8 bases for J; bases not matched to a gene: 8. Germline-derived CDR1 and CDR2 are MDHEN and SYDVKM. This CDR3 is built from 15 residues.

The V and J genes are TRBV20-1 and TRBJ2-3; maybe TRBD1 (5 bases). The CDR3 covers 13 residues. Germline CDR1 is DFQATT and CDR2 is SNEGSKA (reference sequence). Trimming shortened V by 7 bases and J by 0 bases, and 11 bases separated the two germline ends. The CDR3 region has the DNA TGCAGTGGTCCTGGGGCCAGCACAGATACGCAGTATTTT. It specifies CSGPGASTDTQYF.

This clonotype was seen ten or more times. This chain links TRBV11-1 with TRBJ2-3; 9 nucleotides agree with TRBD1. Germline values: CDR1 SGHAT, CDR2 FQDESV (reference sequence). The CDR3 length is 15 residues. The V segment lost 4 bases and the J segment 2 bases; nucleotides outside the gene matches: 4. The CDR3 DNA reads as TGTGCCAGCAGCTCGGGACAGGGACCCACAGATACGCAGTATTTT. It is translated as CASSSGQGPTDTQYF.